The next 8 T cell receptor beta chains were all read from a single sample in a study of blood T cells in healthy people across ages. A J-beta primer mix and a sample-barcoded 5' primer were used in a second PCR of roughly 7 to 12 cycles. MiXCR, run by TCRdb on the 5' RACE reads, gives a single entry per CDR3 protein. This table has around 1,500,000 distinct CDR3 sequences, roughly 27% appearing once. The sequenced sample consisted of blood. The receptors stem from a woman younger than 45 in good health.

The chain joins TRBV24-1 to TRBJ2-5, with a possible D match to TRBD1 (6 bases). The CDR3 runs 13 residues. The V gene's germline CDR1 is KGHDR and CDR2 SFDVKD. The chain's CDR3 is CTPGNREGETQYF. The CDR3 region has the DNA TGTACGCCCGGGAACAGGGAAGGAGAGACCCAGTACTTC.

This rearrangement joins TRBV29-1 to TRBJ2-7, with D perhaps given as TRBD1 or TRBD2 (6 bases each). Germline lookup yields CDR1 SQVTM and CDR2 ANQGSEA. The V gene lost 3 bases and the J gene lost 1 base, with 10 bases spanning the gap. The CDR3 totals 13 residues. The CDR3: CSVERRGSYEQYF. The CDR3 DNA reads as TGCAGCGTTGAGCGGAGGGGGTCCTACGAGCAGTACTTC.

This clonotype appeared many times. The chain recombines TRBV20-1 with TRBJ2-5; 10 bases fit TRBD2. CDR3 length: 15 amino acids. Losses at the gene ends were 5 bases for V and 1 base for J; bases not matched to a gene: 7. CDR1 is DFQATT and CDR2 is SNEGSKA in the germline V gene (reference sequence). Here the CDR3 reads CSALMTSGSQETQYF. CDR3 nucleotide sequence: TGCAGTGCTCTAATGACTAGCGGGTCCCAAGAGACCCAGTACTTC.

This chain connects TRBV7-6 to TRBJ2-4; D unclear. The J call may not be correct, given that the DNA end is closer to TRBJ2-7. Germline V gene sequence: CDR1 SGHVS, CDR2 FNYEAQ. The CDR3 covers 13 residues. The CDR3 DNA reads TGTGCCAGCAGCAAAGGACCCAACTACGAGCAGTACTTC. Its translation: CASSKGPNYEQYF.

The V gene is TRBV18, the J gene TRBJ1-6, with 7 nucleotides matching TRBD1. Germline lookup yields CDR1 KGHSH and CDR2 LQKENI. The CDR3 spans 15 residues. V was clipped by 3 bases and J by 8 bases; unmatched bases: 7. The CDR3 DNA is TGTGCCAGCTCACCGCCAGGGGGACGGGATTCACCCCTCCACTTT. Its protein product is CASSPPGGRDSPLHF.

Notes on this clonotype: A much larger clone lies one base from this, so it may be a read error. V and J are TRBV12-3 or TRBV12-4 and TRBJ2-7; D uncertain. This CDR3 contains 11 residues. As DNA, the CDR3 is TGTGCCCGCAGCTCAATGGGTGAGCAGTACTTC. Protein product: CARSSMGEQYF.

The V and J genes are TRBV7-8 and TRBJ2-4; 9 bases are a match to TRBD1. The CDR3 covers 16 residues. Germline lookup yields CDR1 SGHVS and CDR2 FQNEAQ. V dropped 5 bases and J dropped 0; count of bases not matched to a gene: 5. CDR3 DNA: TGTGCCAGCAGCCGAACAGGGGGCATAGCCAAAAACATTCAGTACTTC. Amino acids: CASSRTGGIAKNIQYF.

CDR3 residues: CSARDSGAITDTQYF. CDR3 DNA sequence: TGCAGTGCTAGAGATTCAGGGGCAATCACAGATACGCAGTATTTT. The V gene is TRBV20-1, the J gene TRBJ2-3; TRBD1 might be the D (6 bases). Per the germline V gene, CDR1 is DFQATT and CDR2 is SNEGSKA (reference sequence). V gave up 0 bases and J gave up 2 bases, with 12 bases separating them. The CDR3 spans 15 residues.